The 23 T cell receptor beta chains below all came from one sample that was sequenced in a study of blood T cell repertoires in COVID-19. Libraries were prepared by immunoSEQ multiplex PCR; TCRdb keeps only in-frame clonotypes and omits some of them. The sample gives roughly 200,000 clones, about 88% of which show up once; around 2.7% is in the top ten. The sample consisted of peripheral blood. The receptor source for this set is a man in his fifties or sixties with acute or convalescent COVID-19.

This chain joins TRBV5-5 and TRBJ2-7; 9 bases fit TRBD1. The CDR3 is made up of 16 amino acids. The germline CDR1 and CDR2 sequences are SGHKS and YYEKEE (reference sequence). After removal of 3 bases from V and 2 bases from J, the junction contained 9 bases not matched to a gene. In DNA, the CDR3 is TGTGCCAGCAGCTCCCCCCCGGGACAGGGACCCTACGAGCAGTACTTC. This sequence encodes CASSSPPGQGPYEQYF.

This chain uses TRBV27 with TRBJ1-1; no firm D call. CDR1 is MNHEY and CDR2 is SMNVEV in the germline V gene (reference sequence). The CDR3 loop spans 15 amino acids. Trimming stripped 7 bases from V and 1 base from J, with 16 bases between. CDR3 in amino acids: CASISRRMGNTEAFF. CDR3 nucleotide sequence: TGTGCCAGCATTTCACGGCGGATGGGGAACACTGAAGCTTTCTTT.

The gene calls are TRBV29-1 and TRBJ2-1, with a tentative D call TRBD1 (5 bases). The V end was cut by 4 bases, the J end by 9 bases, with 13 bases between. Germline values: CDR1 SQVTM, CDR2 ANQGSEA. This CDR3 region has 12 residues. The CDR3 coding sequence is TGCAGCGTTGTGGCAGGGCGAGCTGAGCAGTTCTTC. As protein: CSVVAGRAEQFF.

This chain links TRBV21-1 with TRBJ1-3. TRBV21-1 is termed a pseudogene. CDR3 length: 16 residues. The CDR3 coding sequence is TGTGCCAGCAGCTCGGGGGGGATGAGCTCTGGAAACACCATATATTTT. Amino acid sequence: CASSSGGMSSGNTIYF.

As concerns this clone: Other DNA variants within this sample encode the same CDR3. The rearrangement joins TRBV27 to TRBJ1-5; TRBD1 matches 8 bases. CDR1 and CDR2 from the germline V gene are MNHEY and SMNVEV (reference sequence). With V trimmed by 5 bases and J by 0 bases, 6 bases remained unmatched. The CDR3 is made up of 16 amino acids. CDR3 nucleotides: TGTGCCAGCAGTCCACGAGGACAGGGTAGCAATCAGCCCCAGCATTTT. Encoded protein: CASSPRGQGSNQPQHF.

The chain links TRBV12-3 or TRBV12-4 to TRBJ1-1; D gene ambiguous. V lost 3 bases and J 11 bases, leaving 10 bases between the germline ends. The CDR3 runs 11 residues. The CDR3 reads CASSFDRRAFF. CDR3 nucleotide sequence: TGTGCCAGCAGTTTTGACCGGCGGGCTTTCTTT.

The rearrangement links TRBV6-5 to TRBJ2-7; 8 bases are shared with TRBD1. The germline CDR1 and CDR2 sequences are MNHEY and SVGAGI. The V gene end was trimmed by 0 bases and the J gene end by 5 bases; junction bases not matched to a gene: 9. The CDR3 is 16 amino acids. Here the CDR3 reads CASSYSRTGSFNEQYF. In DNA form, the CDR3 reads TGTGCCAGCAGTTACTCCCGGACAGGGAGTTTCAACGAGCAGTACTTC.

The chain employs TRBV7-8 and TRBJ1-4; maybe TRBD1 (6 bases). Trimming stripped 0 bases from V and 2 bases from J, with 10 bases between. CDR1 is SGHVS, CDR2 FQNEAQ, per germline. The CDR3 consists of 16 residues. The CDR3 nucleotides are TGTGCCAGCAGCTTAGCGGGGAGGGGGACTAATGAAAAACTGTTTTTT. The encoded protein is CASSLAGRGTNEKLFF.

A few counts support this clone. The V gene is TRBV19, the J gene TRBJ2-1; 10 bases agree with TRBD1. CDR3 length: 15 amino acids. The germline CDR1 and CDR2 sequences are LNHDA and SQIVND (reference sequence). The V segment lost 0 bases and the J segment 7 bases; nucleotides outside the gene matches: 3. CDR3 loop: CASSIDGTGVNEQFF. The CDR3 DNA sequence: TGTGCCAGTAGTATAGACGGGACAGGGGTGAATGAGCAGTTCTTC.

The chain has TRBV5-4 and TRBJ2-3; D possibly corresponds to TRBD2 (7 bases). Trimming stripped 2 bases from V and 0 bases from J, with 13 bases between. The CDR3 totals 16 residues. CDR1 and CDR2 (germline): SGHNT, YYREEE (reference sequence). The CDR3 nucleotides are TGTGCCAGCAGCTTAGGGGGGGGGCGGAGCACAGATACGCAGTATTTT. Its translation: CASSLGGGRSTDTQYF.

V is TRBV5-1 and J is TRBJ1-5; TRBD1 aligns across 7 bases. With V trimmed by 0 bases and J by 4 bases, 4 bases remained unmatched. Germline V gives CDR1 SGHRS, CDR2 YFSETQ. This CDR3 has 15 amino acids. In nucleotides, the CDR3 is TGCGCCAGCAGCTTGGCTCCGGGACAGAATCAGCCCCAGCATTTT. This gives the protein CASSLAPGQNQPQHF.

V usage is TRBV27 and J usage is TRBJ2-1; 15 nucleotides align to TRBD2. The CDR3 is 17 residues long. Germline V gene lookup returns CDR1 MNHEY and CDR2 SMNVEV (reference sequence). V shed 2 bases, J shed 5 bases, and the junction held 4 bases outside the gene matches. The CDR3 protein is CASSLQGTSGGNNEQFF. CDR3 nucleotides: TGTGCCAGCAGTTTACAAGGGACTAGCGGGGGGAACAATGAGCAGTTCTTC.

The gene calls are TRBV6-1 and TRBJ1-2, with D perhaps matching TRBD1 (6 bases). This CDR3 comprises 16 residues. V gave up 2 bases and J gave up 4 bases, with 17 bases separating them. Germline CDR1 is MNHNS and CDR2 is SASEGT. This CDR3 is CASSEYSRTASYGYTF. The CDR3 DNA sequence: TGTGCCAGCAGTGAATATTCGAGGACAGCGTCCTATGGCTACACCTTC.

The gene calls are TRBV7-9 and TRBJ2-1; maybe TRBD1 (5 bases). V lost 4 bases, J lost 3 bases, and 16 bases lay in between. Germline CDR1 is SEHNR and CDR2 is FQNEAQ (reference sequence). This CDR3 is 16 amino acids long. This CDR3 reads CASSSTNPGHYNEQFF. For the CDR3, the DNA is TGTGCCAGCAGCTCCACCAATCCCGGACACTACAATGAGCAGTTCTTC.

The gene calls are TRBV5-4 and TRBJ2-7; 10 bases map to TRBD2. In germline, CDR1 is SGHNT, CDR2 YYREEE (reference sequence). There are 15 residues in the CDR3. Unmatched junction bases numbered 5, after V lost 2 bases and J lost 3 bases. CDR3 DNA: TGTGCCAGCAGCTTTCTGGCTAGCGGGGGCTACGAGCAGTACTTC. Translation: CASSFLASGGYEQYF.

This clone has just one count. The chain couples TRBV5-1 to TRBJ1-1, with 8 bases aligning to TRBD1. V was pared by 4 bases and J by 0 bases, with 5 bases of the junction left unmatched. CDR3 length equals 15 residues. In germline, CDR1 is SGHRS, CDR2 YFSETQ. CDR3 amino acids: CASSPRTGMNTEAFF. CDR3 DNA sequence: TGCGCCAGCAGCCCCAGGACAGGGATGAACACTGAAGCTTTCTTT. Using reference TRBV5-1 and TRBJ1-1 for the parts outside the CDR3, the full variable domain is KAGVTQTPRYLIKTRGQQVTLSCSPISGHRSVSWYQQTPGQGLQFLFEYFSETQRNKGNFPGRFSGRQFSNSRSEMNVSTLELGDSALYLCASSPRTGMNTEAFFGQGTRLTVV.

This clone appeared a single time. CDR3 residues: CASRGHNRLNYGYTF. CDR3 DNA: TGTGCCAGCAGGGGCCATAATCGCCTAAACTATGGCTACACCTTC. The chain joins TRBV6-5 to TRBJ1-2; D not certain. Germline V gene data show CDR1 as MNHEY and CDR2 as SVGAGI. This CDR3 region has 15 residues. Trimming shortened V by 6 bases and J by 2 bases, and 16 bases separated the two germline ends.

This chain joins TRBV2 and TRBJ1-1; D unclear. The CDR3 runs 14 residues. CDR1 and CDR2 from the germline V gene are SNHLY and FYNNEI. The V end was cut by 7 bases, the J end by 4 bases, with 16 bases between. CDR3 DNA: TGTGCCAGCACAAATATTGAAGGGAGCACTGAAGCTTTCTTT. This encodes CASTNIEGSTEAFF.

The chain recombines TRBV6-5 with TRBJ2-1; 9 bases map to TRBD2. The CDR3 length is 16 residues. Per the germline V gene, CDR1 is MNHEY and CDR2 is SVGAGI. Losses at the gene ends were 0 bases for V and 5 bases for J; bases not matched to a gene: 5. The CDR3 DNA is TGTGCCAGCAGTTACTCGTCTAGCGGGGTGAACAATGAGCAGTTCTTC. Translation: CASSYSSSGVNNEQFF.

This sequence joins TRBV7-9 and TRBJ1-5; D is ambiguous. In germline, CDR1 is SEHNR, CDR2 FQNEAQ (reference sequence). The CDR3 extends over 14 amino acids. Trimming took off 1 base at V and 7 bases at J, with 11 bases between the two ends. CDR3 in amino acids: CASSLGGGGQPQHF. Here the CDR3 DNA reads TGTGCCAGCAGCTTAGGGGGAGGTGGACAGCCCCAGCATTTT.

The chain links TRBV5-6 to TRBJ2-7, with a tentative D call TRBD1 (6 bases). This CDR3 contains 15 residues. Trimming shortened V by 1 base and J by 4 bases, and 15 bases separated the two germline ends. In germline, CDR1 is SGHDT, CDR2 YYEEEE. The CDR3 spells CASSLSRDNQYEQYF. In DNA, the CDR3 is TGTGCCAGCAGCTTGTCCCGGGACAATCAGTACGAGCAGTACTTC.

The chain couples TRBV11-2 to TRBJ2-5; 7 bases line up with TRBD1. With 5 bases clipped from V and 4 bases from J, the junction kept 4 bases outside the gene matches. The CDR3 length is 13 residues. Germline V gives CDR1 SGHAT, CDR2 FQNNGV. CDR3 residues: CASSLNRGETQYF. Written as DNA, the CDR3 is TGTGCCAGCAGCCTCAACAGGGGAGAGACCCAGTACTTC. Full variable domain (missing parts from reference TRBV11-2 and TRBJ2-5): EAGVAQSPRYKIIEKRQSVAFWCNPISGHATLYWYQQILGQGPKLLIQFQNNGVVDDSQLPKDRFSAERLKGVDSTLKIQPAKLEDSAVYLCASSLNRGETQYFGPGTRLLVL.

V usage is TRBV6-5 and J usage is TRBJ1-3, with D unresolved. V lost 3 bases, J lost 0 bases, and 12 bases lay in between. Germline V CDR1 and CDR2: MNHEY, SVGAGI. CDR3 length: 16 residues. The CDR3 spells CASSYSVGSSGNTIYF. In DNA, the CDR3 is TGTGCCAGCAGTTATTCCGTCGGGAGCTCTGGAAACACCATATATTTT.